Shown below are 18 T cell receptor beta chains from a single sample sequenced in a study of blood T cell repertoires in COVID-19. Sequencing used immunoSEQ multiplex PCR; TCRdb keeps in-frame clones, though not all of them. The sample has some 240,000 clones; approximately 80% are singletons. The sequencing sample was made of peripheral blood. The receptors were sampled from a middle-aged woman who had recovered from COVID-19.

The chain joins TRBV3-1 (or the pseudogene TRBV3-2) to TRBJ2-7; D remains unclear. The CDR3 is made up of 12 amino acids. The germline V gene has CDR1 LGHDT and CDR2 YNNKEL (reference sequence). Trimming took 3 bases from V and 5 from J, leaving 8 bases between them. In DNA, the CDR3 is TGTGCCAGCAGCCAGGTGGTAGACGAGCAGTACTTC. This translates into CASSQVVDEQYF.

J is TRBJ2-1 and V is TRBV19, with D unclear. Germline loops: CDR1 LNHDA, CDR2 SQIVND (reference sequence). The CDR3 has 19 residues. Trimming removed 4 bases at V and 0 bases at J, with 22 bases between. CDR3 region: CASSRQLIRPGDSYNEQFF. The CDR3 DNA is TGTGCCAGTAGTAGGCAACTCATCCGGCCAGGCGACTCCTACAATGAGCAGTTCTTC.

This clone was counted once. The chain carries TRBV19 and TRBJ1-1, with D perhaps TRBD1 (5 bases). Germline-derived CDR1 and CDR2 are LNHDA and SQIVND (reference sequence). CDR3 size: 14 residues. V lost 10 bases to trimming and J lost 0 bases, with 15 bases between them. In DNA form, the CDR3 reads TGTGCCACCACGAACCCGACAGTGAACACTGAAGCTTTCTTT. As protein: CATTNPTVNTEAFF.

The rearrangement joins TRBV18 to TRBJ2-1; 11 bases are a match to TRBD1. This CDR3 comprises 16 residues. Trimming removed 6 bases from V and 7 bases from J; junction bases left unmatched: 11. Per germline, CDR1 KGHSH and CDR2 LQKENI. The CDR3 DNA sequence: TGTGCCAGCTCTCCCACCGGGACAGGGGGGCGGAATGAGCAGTTCTTC. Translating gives CASSPTGTGGRNEQFF.

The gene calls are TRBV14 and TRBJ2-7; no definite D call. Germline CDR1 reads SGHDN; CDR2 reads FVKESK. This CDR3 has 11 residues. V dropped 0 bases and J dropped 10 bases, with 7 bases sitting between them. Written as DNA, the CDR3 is TGTGCCAGCAGCCAAGATACGGTTCAGTACTTC. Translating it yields CASSQDTVQYF.

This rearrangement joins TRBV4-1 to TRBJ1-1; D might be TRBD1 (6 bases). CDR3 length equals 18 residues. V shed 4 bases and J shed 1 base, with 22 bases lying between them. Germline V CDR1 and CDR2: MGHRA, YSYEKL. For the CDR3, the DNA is TGCGCCAGCAGCCTGGTGGAACTTGGGGGGGCTGGGAACACTGAAGCTTTCTTT. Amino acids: CASSLVELGGAGNTEAFF.

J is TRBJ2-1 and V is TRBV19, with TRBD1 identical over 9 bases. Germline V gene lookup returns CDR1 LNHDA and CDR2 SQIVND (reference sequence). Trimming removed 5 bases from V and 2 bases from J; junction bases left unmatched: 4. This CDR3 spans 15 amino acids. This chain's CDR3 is CASSHRDRAYNEQFF. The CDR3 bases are TGTGCCAGTAGTCACCGGGACAGGGCCTACAATGAGCAGTTCTTC.

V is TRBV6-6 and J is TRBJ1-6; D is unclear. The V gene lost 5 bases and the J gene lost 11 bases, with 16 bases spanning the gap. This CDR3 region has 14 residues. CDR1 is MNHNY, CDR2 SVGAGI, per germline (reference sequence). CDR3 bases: TGTGCCAGCAGTCTTCGATCCAGCGGCCCACCCCTCCACTTT. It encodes CASSLRSSGPPLHF.

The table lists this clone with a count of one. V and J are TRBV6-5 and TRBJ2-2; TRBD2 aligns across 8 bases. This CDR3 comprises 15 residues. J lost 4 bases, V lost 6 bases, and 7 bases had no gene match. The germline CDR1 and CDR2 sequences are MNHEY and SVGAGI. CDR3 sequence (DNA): TGTGCCAGCAGACGGGGGGGGCCGGGCACCGGGGAGCTGTTTTTT. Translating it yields CASRRGGPGTGELFF.

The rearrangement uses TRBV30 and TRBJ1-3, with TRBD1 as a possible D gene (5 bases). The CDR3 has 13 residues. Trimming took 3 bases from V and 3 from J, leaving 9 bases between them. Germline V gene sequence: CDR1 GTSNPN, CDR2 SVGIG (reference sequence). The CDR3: CAWRDNVGNTIYF. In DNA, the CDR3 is TGTGCCTGGAGGGACAACGTTGGAAACACCATATATTTT.

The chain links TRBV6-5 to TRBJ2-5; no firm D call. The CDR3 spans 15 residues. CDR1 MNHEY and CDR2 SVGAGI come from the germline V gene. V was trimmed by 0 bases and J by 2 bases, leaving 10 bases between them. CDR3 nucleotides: TGTGCCAGCAGTTACTCGGAGTACCCGCAAGAGACCCAGTACTTC. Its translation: CASSYSEYPQETQYF.

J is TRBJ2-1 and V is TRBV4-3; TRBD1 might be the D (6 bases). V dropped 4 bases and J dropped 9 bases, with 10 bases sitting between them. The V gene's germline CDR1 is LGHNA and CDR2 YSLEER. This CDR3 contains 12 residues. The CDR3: CASSRGGGEQFF. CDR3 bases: TGCGCCAGCAGCCGTGGGGGCGGTGAGCAGTTCTTC.

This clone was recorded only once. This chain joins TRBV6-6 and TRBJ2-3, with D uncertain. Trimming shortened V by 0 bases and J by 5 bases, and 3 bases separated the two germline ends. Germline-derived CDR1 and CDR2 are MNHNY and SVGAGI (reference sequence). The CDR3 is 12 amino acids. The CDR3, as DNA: TGTGCCAGCAGTTACTCGAGAGATACGCAGTATTTT. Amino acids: CASSYSRDTQYF.

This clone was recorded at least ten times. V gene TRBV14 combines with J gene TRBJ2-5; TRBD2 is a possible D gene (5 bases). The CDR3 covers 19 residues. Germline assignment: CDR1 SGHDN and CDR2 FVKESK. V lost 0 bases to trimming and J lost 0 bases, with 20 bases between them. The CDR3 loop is CASSQDDPGSEPYQETQYF. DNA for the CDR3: TGTGCCAGCAGCCAAGATGATCCGGGGTCCGAACCTTACCAAGAGACCCAGTACTTC.

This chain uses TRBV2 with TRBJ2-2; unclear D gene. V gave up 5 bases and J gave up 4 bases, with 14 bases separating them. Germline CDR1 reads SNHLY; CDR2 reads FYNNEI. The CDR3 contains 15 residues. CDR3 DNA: TGTGCCAGCAGTTTGACTTCCCCCGGCACCGGGGAGCTGTTTTTT. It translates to CASSLTSPGTGELFF. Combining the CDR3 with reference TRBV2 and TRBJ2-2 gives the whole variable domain EPEVTQTPSHQVTQMGQEVILRCVPISNHLYFYWYRQILGQKVEFLVSFYNNEISEKSEIFDDQFSVERPDGSNFTLKIRSTKLEDSAMYFCASSLTSPGTGELFFGEGSRLTVL.

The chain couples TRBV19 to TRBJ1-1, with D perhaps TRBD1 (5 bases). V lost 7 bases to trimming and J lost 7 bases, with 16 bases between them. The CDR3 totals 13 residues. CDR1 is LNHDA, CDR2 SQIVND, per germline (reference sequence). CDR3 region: CASTPRGDGEAFF. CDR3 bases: TGTGCCAGTACCCCTCGGGGGGACGGTGAAGCTTTCTTT.

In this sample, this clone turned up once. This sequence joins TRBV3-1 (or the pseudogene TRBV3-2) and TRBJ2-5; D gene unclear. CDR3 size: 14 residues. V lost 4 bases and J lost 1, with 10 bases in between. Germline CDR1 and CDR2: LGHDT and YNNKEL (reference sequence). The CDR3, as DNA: TGTGCCAGCAGCCCCCAGGTAACCCAAGAGACCCAGTACTTC. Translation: CASSPQVTQETQYF.

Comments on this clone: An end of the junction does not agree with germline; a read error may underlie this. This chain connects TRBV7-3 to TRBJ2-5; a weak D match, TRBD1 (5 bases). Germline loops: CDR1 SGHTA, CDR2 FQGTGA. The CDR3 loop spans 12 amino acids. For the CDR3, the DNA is TGTGCCAGCAGCTTAAATGGGGCTTCACCTCACTTC. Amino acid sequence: CASSLNGASPHF.